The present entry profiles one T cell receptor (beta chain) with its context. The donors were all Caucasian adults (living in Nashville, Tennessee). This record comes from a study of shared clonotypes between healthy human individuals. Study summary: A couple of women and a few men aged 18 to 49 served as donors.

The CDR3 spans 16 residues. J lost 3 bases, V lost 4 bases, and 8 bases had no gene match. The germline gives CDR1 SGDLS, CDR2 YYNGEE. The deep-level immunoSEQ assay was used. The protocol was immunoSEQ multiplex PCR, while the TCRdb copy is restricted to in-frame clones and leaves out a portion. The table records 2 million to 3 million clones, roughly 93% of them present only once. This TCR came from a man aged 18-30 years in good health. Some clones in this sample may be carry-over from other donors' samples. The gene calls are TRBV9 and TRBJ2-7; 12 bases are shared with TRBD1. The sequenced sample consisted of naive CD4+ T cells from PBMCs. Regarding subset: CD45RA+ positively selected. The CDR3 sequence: CASSLGGQGAFYEQYF. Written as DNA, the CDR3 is TGTGCCAGCAGCTTAGGGGGACAGGGGGCCTTCTACGAGCAGTACTTC. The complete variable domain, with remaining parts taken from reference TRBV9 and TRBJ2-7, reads DSGVTQTPKHLITATGQRVTLRCSPRSGDLSVYWYQQSLDQGLQFLIQYYNGEERAKGNILERFSAQQFPDLHSELNLSSLELGDSALYFCASSLGGQGAFYEQYFGPGTRLTVT.